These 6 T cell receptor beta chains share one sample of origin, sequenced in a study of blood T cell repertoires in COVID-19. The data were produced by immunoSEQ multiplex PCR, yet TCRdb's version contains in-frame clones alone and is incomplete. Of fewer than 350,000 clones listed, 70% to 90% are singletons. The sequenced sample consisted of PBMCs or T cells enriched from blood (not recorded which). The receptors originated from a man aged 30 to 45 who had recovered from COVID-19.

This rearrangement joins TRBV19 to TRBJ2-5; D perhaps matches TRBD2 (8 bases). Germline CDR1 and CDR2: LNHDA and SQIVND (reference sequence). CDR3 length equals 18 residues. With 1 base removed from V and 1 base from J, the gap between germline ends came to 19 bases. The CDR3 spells CASSIGRVAGQSQETQYF. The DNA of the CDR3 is TGTGCCAGTAGTATAGGAAGGGTAGCGGGACAGAGCCAAGAGACCCAGTACTTC.

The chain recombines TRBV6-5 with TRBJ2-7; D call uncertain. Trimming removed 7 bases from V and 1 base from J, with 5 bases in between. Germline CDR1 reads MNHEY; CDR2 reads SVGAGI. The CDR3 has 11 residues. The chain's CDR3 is CASKESYEQYF. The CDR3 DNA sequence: TGTGCCAGCAAAGAGTCCTACGAGCAGTACTTC.

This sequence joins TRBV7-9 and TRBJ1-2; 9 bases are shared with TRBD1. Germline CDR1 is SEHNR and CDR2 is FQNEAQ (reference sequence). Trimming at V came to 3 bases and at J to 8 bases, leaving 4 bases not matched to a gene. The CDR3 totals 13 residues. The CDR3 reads CASSFGTGYGYTF. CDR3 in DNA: TGTGCCAGCAGCTTCGGGACAGGGTACGGCTACACCTTC.

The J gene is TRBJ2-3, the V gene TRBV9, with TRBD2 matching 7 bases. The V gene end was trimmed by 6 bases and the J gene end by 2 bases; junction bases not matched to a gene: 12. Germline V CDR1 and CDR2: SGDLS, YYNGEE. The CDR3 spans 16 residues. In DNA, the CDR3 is TGTGCCAGCACCGAAACGGGACTAAGGCTCACAGATACGCAGTATTTT. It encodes CASTETGLRLTDTQYF.

This CDR3 is CASSFLQSQETQYF. The CDR3 coding sequence is TGTGCCAGCAGCTTTTTACAGAGCCAAGAGACCCAGTACTTC. The chain carries TRBV11-2 and TRBJ2-5; unclear D gene. The germline V gene has CDR1 SGHAT and CDR2 FQNNGV. V lost 3 bases to trimming and J lost 1 base, with 9 bases between them. CDR3 length: 14 amino acids.

In DNA, the CDR3 is TGTGCCAGCAGTTACTTATCCCGGATTGAAAGGGGCGATCATGAAAAACTGTTTTTT. As protein: CASSYLSRIERGDHEKLFF. V is TRBV6-2 or TRBV6-3 and J is TRBJ1-4, with TRBD1 as a possible D gene (5 bases). Per germline, CDR1 MNHEY and CDR2 SVGEGT. This CDR3 region has 19 residues. The ends were cut back, 1 base at V and 6 bases at J, with 24 bases in the middle.